This TCR beta chain was sequenced during a study of T-cell memory formation after mild COVID-19. The CDR3 loop spans 15 amino acids. V lost 4 bases and J 0 bases, leaving 11 bases between the germline ends. Germline values: CDR1 SNHLY, CDR2 FYNNEI. TCRdb reprocessed the 5' RACE reads with MiXCR, giving one entry per CDR3 protein. The top ten hold around 13% of the sample, which has under 700,000 distinct CDR3 sequences, just over 20% seen once. The chain combines TRBV2 with TRBJ2-3; possible D gene TRBD1, 6 bases. This TCR was sampled from an adult woman who had mild COVID-19 (a few samples of this study predate the infection). Cell type and time point are not known. The sequenced sample was PBMCs or a T cell subset sorted from them (not recorded which). This CDR3 reads CASSAEQGSTDTQYF. In DNA form, the CDR3 reads TGTGCCAGCAGTGCGGAACAGGGAAGCACAGATACGCAGTATTTT.